The clone carrying this TCR beta chain was detected many times. This entry is derived from a study of identical twins. TCRdb reanalysed the 5' RACE reads using MiXCR and keeps one entry per CDR3 protein. The sample records approximately 220,000 distinct CDR3 sequences, around 9.6% being singletons. The CDR3 is 16 residues long. Deletions cut 3 bases from V and 2 bases from J, with 14 bases between. This chain joins TRBV12-3 or TRBV12-4 and TRBJ1-3; D unclear. The receptor was isolated from a woman between 18 and 29 years old in good health. What was sequenced was memory (CD45RO+) T cells sorted from blood. CDR3 region: CASSLRRDPPGNTIYF. The CDR3 nucleotides are TGTGCCAGCAGTTTGCGGAGGGATCCCCCTGGAAACACCATATATTTT.